This TCR beta chain was documented in a study of cytomegalovirus exposure and HLA in healthy donors. Study background: Earlier findings included roughly 100 million unique TCR beta sequences obtained from some 180 million T cells.

Primers included in the PCR were 60 Vbeta and 13 Jbeta primers. Measured with immunoSEQ multiplex PCR; TCRdb has only the in-frame clones, and not every one. The sample yields around 64,000 clones, 70% to 90% seen once. Study-wide points: According to an earlier analysis, most TCR beta V segments yielded productive rearrangements about 90% or about 30% of the time.

With regard to this clone: The antigen is unknown.

The sample taken for sequencing was PBMCs. This TCR came from a woman aged 25 to 39 in good health and CMV-seronegative.

The CDR3 loop reads CSVGTPPGTGGLMDEQFF. For the CDR3, the DNA is TGCAGCGTTGGCACTCCACCCGGGACAGGGGGTCTAATGGATGAGCAGTTCTTC. The chain combines TRBV29-1 with TRBJ2-1; 11 positions match TRBD1. The CDR3 has 18 residues. CDR1 SQVTM and CDR2 ANQGSEA come from the germline V gene. The V segment lost 4 bases and the J segment 8 bases; nucleotides outside the gene matches: 19.